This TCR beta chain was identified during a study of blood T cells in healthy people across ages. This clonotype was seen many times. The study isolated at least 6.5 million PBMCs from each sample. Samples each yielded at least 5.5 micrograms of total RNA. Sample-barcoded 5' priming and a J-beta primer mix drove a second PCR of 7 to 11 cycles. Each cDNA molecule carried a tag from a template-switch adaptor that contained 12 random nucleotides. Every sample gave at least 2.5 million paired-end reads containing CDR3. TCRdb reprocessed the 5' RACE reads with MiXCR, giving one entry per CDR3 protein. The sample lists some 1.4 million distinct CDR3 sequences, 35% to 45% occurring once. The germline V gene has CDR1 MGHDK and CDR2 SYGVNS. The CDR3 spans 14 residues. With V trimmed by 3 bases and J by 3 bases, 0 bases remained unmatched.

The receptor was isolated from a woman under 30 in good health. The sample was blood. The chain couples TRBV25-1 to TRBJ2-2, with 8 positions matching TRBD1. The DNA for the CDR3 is TGTGCCAGCAGTGAGGACAGGGACACCGGGGAGCTGTTTTTT. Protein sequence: CASSEDRDTGELFF.